The following is a TCR beta chain sequence with its context. These data are taken from a study of CDR3 diversity in severe acne. TCRdb reprocessed the PCR reads via MiXCR and lists one record per CDR3 protein. The table records some 85,000 distinct CDR3 sequences, around 47% of them present only once. The sample comprised blood. The TCR was taken from a male donor with severe acne vulgaris.

CDR3 bases: TGTGCCAGCAGCGTAGAAGGTAGCCCGAGCTCCTACAATGAGCAGTTCTTC. This encodes CASSVEGSPSSYNEQFF. The rearrangement links TRBV9 to TRBJ2-1; no clear D. There are 17 residues in the CDR3. Germline CDR1 and CDR2: SGDLS and YYNGEE. V lost 0 bases to trimming and J lost 0 bases, with 13 bases between them.